These T cell receptor beta chains were read from a single sample in a study of shared clonotypes between healthy human individuals. Measured with immunoSEQ multiplex PCR; TCRdb has only the in-frame clones, and not every one. The sample includes about 380,000 clones, just over 95% of them seen just once. The sample was memory CD8+ T cells sorted from blood. These receptors originate from a man aged 25 to 40 in good health. CDR3s include the opening cysteine and the closing phenylalanine or tryptophan. D genes are given only for firm matches. The size entry is marked missing in some rows and otherwise reads once, few, many or a size class.

TRBJ2-7,TRBV6-1,TRBD2,NA,CASRQGLAGYEQYF,TGTGCCAGCCGCCAGGGACTAGCGGGGTACGAGCAGTACTTC
TRBJ2-7,TRBV6-6,TRBD2,once,CASSFPSGKRLYEQYF,TGTGCCAGCAGTTTTCCTAGCGGGAAAAGACTTTACGAGCAGTACTTC
TRBJ2-7,TRBV27,NA,NA,CASSLRRESSYEQYF,TGTGCCAGCAGTTTACGACGCGAAAGCTCCTACGAGCAGTACTTC
TRBJ2-5,TRBV6-6,NA,NA,CASSRGERSQETQYF,TGTGCCAGCAGTCGGGGCGAACGGTCCCAAGAGACCCAGTACTTC
TRBJ2-2,TRBV30,TRBD2,NA,CAWSVLAGDTGELFF,TGTGCCTGGAGTGTACTAGCGGGAGACACCGGGGAGCTGTTTTTT
TRBJ1-1,TRBV29-1,NA,NA,CSVEGVGTEAFF,TGCAGCGTTGAAGGCGTGGGCACTGAAGCTTTCTTT
TRBJ1-4,TRBV30,NA,once,CAWSEYEKLFF,TGTGCCTGGAGTGAATACGAAAAACTGTTTTTT
TRBJ2-7,TRBV30,TRBD1,NA,CAWGQDSYEQYF,TGTGCCTGGGGACAGGACTCCTACGAGCAGTACTTC
TRBJ2-3,TRBV10-3,TRBD2,NA,CAISDNSGSTDTQYF,TGTGCCATCAGTGATAATAGCGGGAGTACAGATACGCAGTATTTT
TRBJ2-1,TRBV10-2,TRBD2,NA,CASSLYPGLAGGVSYNEQFF,TGCGCCAGCAGTTTGTACCCCGGACTAGCGGGGGGGGTCTCCTACAATGAGCAGTTCTTC
TRBJ2-1,TRBV9,TRBD2,NA,CASSLSGINEQFF,TGTGCCAGCAGCCTCAGCGGGATCAATGAGCAGTTCTTC
TRBJ1-2,TRBV19,NA,NA,CASSYGLANGYTF,TGTGCCAGTAGTTATGGATTGGCTAACGGCTACACCTTC
TRBJ2-1,TRBV5-6,NA,NA,CASSRDTWGYNEQFF,TGTGCCAGCAGCCGCGATACGTGGGGGTACAATGAGCAGTTCTTC
TRBJ1-1,TRBV19,TRBD1,NA,CASRGRATGPNTEAFF,TGTGCCAGTAGAGGAAGGGCGACAGGGCCGAACACTGAAGCTTTCTTT
TRBJ2-3,TRBV7-6,NA,NA,CASSLTEAASTDTQYF,TGTGCCAGCAGCCTAACGGAAGCGGCCAGCACAGATACGCAGTATTTT
TRBJ1-2,TRBV14,NA,NA,CASSQAGSYGYTF,TGTGCCAGCAGCCAAGCCGGGTCCTATGGCTACACCTTC
TRBJ1-5,TRBV6-5,TRBD1,NA,CASSYGTGGNQPQHF,TGTGCCAGCAGTTACGGGACAGGGGGGAATCAGCCCCAGCATTTT
TRBJ2-7,TRBV19,NA,NA,CASSIAGPYEQYF,TGTGCCAGTAGTATAGCCGGGCCCTACGAGCAGTACTTC
TRBJ2-1,TRBV28,NA,NA,CASSTAHRAREQFF,TGTGCCAGCAGCACCGCCCACAGGGCAAGGGAGCAGTTCTTC
TRBJ2-2,TRBV5-1,NA,NA,CASSLDSTGELFF,TGCGCCAGCAGCTTGGATAGCACCGGGGAGCTGTTTTTT
TRBJ2-5,TRBV13,NA,NA,CASSSRTLVQETQYF,TGTGCCAGCAGCTCTCGAACTTTGGTCCAAGAGACCCAGTACTTC
TRBJ2-2,TRBV4-1,TRBD2,NA,CASSQFPQIRGLAGAGELFF,TGCGCCAGCAGCCAATTCCCCCAGATACGCGGACTAGCGGGAGCCGGGGAGCTGTTTTTT
TRBJ2-7,TRBV27,NA,once,CASGDRAGLPVLYF,TGTGCCAGCGGGGACAGAGCGGGACTCCCCGTTTTATACTTC
TRBJ2-5,TRBV5-1,NA,NA,CASSGAGETQYF,TGCGCCAGCAGCGGGGCGGGAGAGACCCAGTACTTC
TRBJ1-4,TRBV15,NA,NA,CATSRDWPSTATNEKLFF,TGTGCCACCAGCAGAGATTGGCCCTCAACTGCAACTAATGAAAAACTGTTTTTT
TRBJ1-3,TRBV13,NA,NA,CASSLGFPAGNTIYF,TGTGCCAGCAGCTTGGGGTTTCCTGCGGGAAACACCATATATTTT
TRBJ1-5,TRBV15,NA,NA,CATSRDRSRSNQPQHF,TGTGCCACCAGCAGAGACAGGAGTCGGAGCAATCAGCCCCAGCATTTT
TRBJ2-7,TRBV5-6,NA,NA,CASSFGGLSYEQYF,TGTGCCAGCAGCTTTGGGGGGCTCTCCTACGAGCAGTACTTC
TRBJ2-3,TRBV5-1,TRBD2,NA,CASSSGLAGGPSTDTQYF,TGCGCCAGCAGTTCGGGACTAGCGGGAGGACCTAGCACAGATACGCAGTATTTT
TRBJ2-7,TRBV5-6,NA,once,CASSLAGSYEQYF,TGTGCCAGCAGCTTGGCCGGCTCCTACGAGCAGTACTTC
TRBJ2-1,TRBV5-4,NA,NA,CASSPVGYNEQFF,TGTGCCAGCAGTCCCGTAGGCTACAATGAGCAGTTCTTC
TRBJ2-7,TRBV6-5,TRBD2,NA,CASSPGTIYEQYF,TGTGCCAGCAGCCCCGGGACTATCTACGAGCAGTACTTC
TRBJ2-1,TRBV19,NA,NA,CASSIVAGGALYEQFF,TGTGCCAGTAGTATAGTCGCCGGGGGCGCCTTGTATGAGCAGTTCTTC
TRBJ1-3,TRBV30,NA,NA,CAWSVGASSGNTIYF,TGTGCCTGGAGTGTAGGGGCAAGCTCTGGAAACACCATATATTTT
TRBJ2-4,TRBV30,TRBD2,NA,CAWSVHPGRARDIQYF,TGTGCCTGGAGTGTACACCCCGGGAGGGCCAGGGACATTCAGTACTTC
TRBJ2-2,TRBV15,TRBD1,NA,CATSRGQGVPGELFF,TGTGCCACCAGCAGAGGACAGGGGGTGCCCGGGGAGCTGTTTTTT
TRBJ2-1,TRBV27,NA,NA,CASSWGSYNEQFF,TGTGCCAGCAGTTGGGGCTCCTACAATGAGCAGTTCTTC